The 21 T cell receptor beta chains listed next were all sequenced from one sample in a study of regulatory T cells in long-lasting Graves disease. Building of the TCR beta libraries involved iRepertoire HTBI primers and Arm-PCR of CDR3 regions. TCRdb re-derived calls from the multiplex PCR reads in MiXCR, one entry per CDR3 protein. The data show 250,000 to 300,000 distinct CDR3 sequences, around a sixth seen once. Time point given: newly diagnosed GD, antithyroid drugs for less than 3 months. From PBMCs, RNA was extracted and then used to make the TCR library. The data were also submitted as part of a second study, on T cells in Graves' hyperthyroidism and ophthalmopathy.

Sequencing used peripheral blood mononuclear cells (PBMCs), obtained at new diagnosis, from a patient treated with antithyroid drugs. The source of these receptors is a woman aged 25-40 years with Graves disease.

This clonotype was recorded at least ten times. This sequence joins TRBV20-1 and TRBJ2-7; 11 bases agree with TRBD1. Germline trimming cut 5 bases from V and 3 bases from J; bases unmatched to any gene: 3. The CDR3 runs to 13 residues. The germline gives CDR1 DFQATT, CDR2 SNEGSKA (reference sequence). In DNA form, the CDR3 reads TGCAGTGCTTGGACAGGGGGCAGCTACGAGCAGTACTTC. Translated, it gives CSAWTGGSYEQYF.

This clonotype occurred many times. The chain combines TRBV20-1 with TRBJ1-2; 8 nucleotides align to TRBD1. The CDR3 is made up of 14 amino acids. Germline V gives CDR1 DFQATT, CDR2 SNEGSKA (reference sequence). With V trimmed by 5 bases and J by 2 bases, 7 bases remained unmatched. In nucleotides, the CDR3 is TGCAGTGCTCCCCCAGGGGGCCCCAACTATGGCTACACCTTC. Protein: CSAPPGGPNYGYTF.

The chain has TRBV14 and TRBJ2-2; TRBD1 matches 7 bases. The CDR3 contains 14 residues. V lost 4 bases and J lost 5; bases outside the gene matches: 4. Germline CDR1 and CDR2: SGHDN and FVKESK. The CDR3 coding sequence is TGTGCCAGCAGCCCTTGGACAGGAACCGGGGAGCTGTTTTTT. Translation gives CASSPWTGTGELFF.

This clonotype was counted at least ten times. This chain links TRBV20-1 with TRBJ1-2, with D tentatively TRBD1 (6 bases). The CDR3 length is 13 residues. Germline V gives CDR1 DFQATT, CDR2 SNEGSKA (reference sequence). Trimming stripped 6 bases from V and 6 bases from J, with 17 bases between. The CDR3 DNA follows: TGCAGTGCCGATCCACAGGGTATCGATGGCTACACCTTC. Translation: CSADPQGIDGYTF.

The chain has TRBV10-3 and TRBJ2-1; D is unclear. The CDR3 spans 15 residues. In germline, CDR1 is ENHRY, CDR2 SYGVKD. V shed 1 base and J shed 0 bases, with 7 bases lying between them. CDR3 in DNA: TGTGCCATCAGTGAGTTGGGGAACTCCTACAATGAGCAGTTCTTC. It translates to CAISELGNSYNEQFF.

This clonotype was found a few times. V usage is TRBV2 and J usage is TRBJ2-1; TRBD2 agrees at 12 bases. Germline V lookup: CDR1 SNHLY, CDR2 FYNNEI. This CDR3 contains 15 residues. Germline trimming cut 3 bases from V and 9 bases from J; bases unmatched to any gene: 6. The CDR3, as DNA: TGTGCCAGCAGTGATATCCTAGCGGGGGGGGCTGAGCAGTTCTTC. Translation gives CASSDILAGGAEQFF.

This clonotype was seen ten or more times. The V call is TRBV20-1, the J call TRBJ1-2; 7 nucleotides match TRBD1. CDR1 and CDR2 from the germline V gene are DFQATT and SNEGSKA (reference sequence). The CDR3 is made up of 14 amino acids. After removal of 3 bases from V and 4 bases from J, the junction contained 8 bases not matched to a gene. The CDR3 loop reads CSARQGDRGYGYTF. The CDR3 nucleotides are TGCAGTGCTAGGCAGGGGGACAGAGGCTATGGCTACACCTTC.

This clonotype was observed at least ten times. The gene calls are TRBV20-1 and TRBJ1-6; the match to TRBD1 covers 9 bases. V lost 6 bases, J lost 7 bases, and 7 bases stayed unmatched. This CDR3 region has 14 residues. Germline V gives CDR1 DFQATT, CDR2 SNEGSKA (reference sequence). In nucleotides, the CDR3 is TGCAGTGCGGTTAAGACAGGGGGAAATTCACCCCTCCACTTT. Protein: CSAVKTGGNSPLHF.

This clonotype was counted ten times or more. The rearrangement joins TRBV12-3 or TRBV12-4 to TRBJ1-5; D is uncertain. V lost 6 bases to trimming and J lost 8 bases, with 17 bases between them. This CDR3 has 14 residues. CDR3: CASSLWLGMEPQHF. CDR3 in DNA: TGTGCCAGCAGCCTTTGGTTAGGGATGGAGCCCCAGCATTTT.

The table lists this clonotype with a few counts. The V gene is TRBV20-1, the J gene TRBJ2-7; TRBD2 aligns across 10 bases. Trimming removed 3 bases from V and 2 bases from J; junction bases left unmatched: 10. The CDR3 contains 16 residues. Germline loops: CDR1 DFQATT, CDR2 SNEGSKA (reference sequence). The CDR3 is CSASAPGLADPYEQYF. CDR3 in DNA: TGCAGTGCTAGCGCTCCTGGACTAGCGGACCCCTACGAGCAGTACTTC.

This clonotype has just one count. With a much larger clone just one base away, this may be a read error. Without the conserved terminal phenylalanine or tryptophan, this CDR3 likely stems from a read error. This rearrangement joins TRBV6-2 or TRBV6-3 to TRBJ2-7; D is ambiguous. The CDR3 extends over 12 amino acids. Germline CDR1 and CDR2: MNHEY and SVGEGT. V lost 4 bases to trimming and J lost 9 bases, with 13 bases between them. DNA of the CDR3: TGTGCCAGCAGTTCCGTCCCATTGGGGCAGTACCTC. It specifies CASSSVPLGQYL.

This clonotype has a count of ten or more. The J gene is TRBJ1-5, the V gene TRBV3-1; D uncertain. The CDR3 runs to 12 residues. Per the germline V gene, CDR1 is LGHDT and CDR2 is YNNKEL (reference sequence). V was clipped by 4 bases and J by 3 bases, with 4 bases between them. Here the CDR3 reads CASSRANQPQHF. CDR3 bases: TGTGCCAGCAGCCGGGCCAATCAGCCCCAGCATTTT.

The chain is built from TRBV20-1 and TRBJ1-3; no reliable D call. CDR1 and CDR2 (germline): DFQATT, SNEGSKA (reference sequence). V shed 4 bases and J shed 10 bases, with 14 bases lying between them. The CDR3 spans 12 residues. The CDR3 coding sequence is TGCAGTGCTACGCGGGGTTTGAAAACCATATATTTT. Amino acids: CSATRGLKTIYF.

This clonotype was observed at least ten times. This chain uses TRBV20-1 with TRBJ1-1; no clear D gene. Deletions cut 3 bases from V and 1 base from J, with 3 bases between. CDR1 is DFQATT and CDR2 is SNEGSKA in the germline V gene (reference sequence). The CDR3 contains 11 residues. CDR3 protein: CSARRNTEAFF. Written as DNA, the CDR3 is TGCAGTGCTAGGCGGAACACTGAAGCTTTCTTT.

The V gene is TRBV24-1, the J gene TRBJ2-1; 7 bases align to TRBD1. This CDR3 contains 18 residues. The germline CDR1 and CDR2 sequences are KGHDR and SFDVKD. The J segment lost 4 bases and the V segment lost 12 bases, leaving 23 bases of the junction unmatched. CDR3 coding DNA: TGTGCCGCCCCCCTGCGCGCCAAAGACAGGGCTGAATACAATGAGCAGTTCTTC. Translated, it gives CAAPLRAKDRAEYNEQFF.

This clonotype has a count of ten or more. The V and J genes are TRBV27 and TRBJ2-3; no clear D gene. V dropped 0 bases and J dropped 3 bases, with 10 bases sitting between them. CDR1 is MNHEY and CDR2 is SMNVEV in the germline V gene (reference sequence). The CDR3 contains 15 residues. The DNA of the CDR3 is TGTGCCAGCAGTTTATCCCGACGATTTACAGATACGCAGTATTTT. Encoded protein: CASSLSRRFTDTQYF.

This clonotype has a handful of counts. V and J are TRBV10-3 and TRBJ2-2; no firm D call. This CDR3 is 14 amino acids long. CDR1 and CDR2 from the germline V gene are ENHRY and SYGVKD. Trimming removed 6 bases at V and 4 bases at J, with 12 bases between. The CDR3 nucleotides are TGTGCCATCAGGAGATCGGACGGCACCGGGGAGCTGTTTTTT. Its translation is CAIRRSDGTGELFF.

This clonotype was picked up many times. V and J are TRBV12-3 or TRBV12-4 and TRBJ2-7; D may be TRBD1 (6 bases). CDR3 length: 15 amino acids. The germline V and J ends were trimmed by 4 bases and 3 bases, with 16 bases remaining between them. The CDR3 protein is CASSSTGQNHYEQYF. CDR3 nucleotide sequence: TGTGCCAGCAGTTCCACGGGACAAAATCACTACGAGCAGTACTTC.

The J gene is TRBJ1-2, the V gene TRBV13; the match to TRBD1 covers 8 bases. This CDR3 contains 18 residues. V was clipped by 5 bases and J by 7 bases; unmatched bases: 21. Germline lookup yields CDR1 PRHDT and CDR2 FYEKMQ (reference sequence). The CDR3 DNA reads TGTGCCAGCAGCCAAGTAGATCGCAGGGGGCGTAGGTCCCGTGGCTACACCTTC. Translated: CASSQVDRRGRRSRGYTF.

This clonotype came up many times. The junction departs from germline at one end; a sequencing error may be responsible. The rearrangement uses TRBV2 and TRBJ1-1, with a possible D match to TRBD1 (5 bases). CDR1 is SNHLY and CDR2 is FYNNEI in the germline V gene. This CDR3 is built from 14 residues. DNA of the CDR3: TGTGCCAGCAGGGAAGGGGCAATGAACACTGAAGCTTTCTTT. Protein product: CASREGAMNTEAFF.

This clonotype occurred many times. CDR3 DNA sequence: TGCGCCAGCAACCCCGGGGGGGCAGCAGATACGCAGTATTTT. Its protein is CASNPGGAADTQYF. The chain recombines TRBV5-1 with TRBJ2-3; 8 bases agree with TRBD2. Germline V gives CDR1 SGHRS, CDR2 YFSETQ. The length of the CDR3 is 14 residues. Trimming took 6 bases from V and 4 from J; bases not matched to a gene: 7.